The 16 T cell receptor beta chains listed next were all sequenced from one sample in a study of CD8 T cells in ankylosing spondylitis. Study outcomes and limitations: Ankylosing spondylitis blood appeared to carry a characteristic TCR beta motif of eight or nine highly homologous variants.

TCRdb re-analysed the 5' RACE reads in MiXCR, keeping a single row per CDR3 protein. The sample lists hundreds of thousands of distinct CDR3 sequences, around 11% occurring once. The antigens these receptors bind are not known. Sample: blood, either unsorted or a sorted T cell fraction (not recorded which). Receptors were obtained from a male donor with ankylosing spondylitis.

This rearrangement joins TRBV7-8 to TRBJ2-2; D might be TRBD2 (5 bases). Trimming shortened V by 0 bases and J by 2 bases, and 10 bases separated the two germline ends. Germline-derived CDR1 and CDR2 are SGHVS and FQNEAQ. This CDR3 has 16 amino acids. CDR3 coding DNA: TGTGCCAGCAGCTTAGCAGTAGCGTACAACACCGGGGAGCTGTTTTTT. Its protein product is CASSLAVAYNTGELFF.

This clonotype was detected ten times or more. The gene calls are TRBV7-9 and TRBJ2-7; D could derive from TRBD1 or TRBD2 (6 bases each). Germline CDR1 and CDR2: SEHNR and FQNEAQ (reference sequence). V lost 5 bases to trimming and J lost 3 bases, with 20 bases between them. The CDR3 covers 16 residues. The CDR3 bases are TGTGCCAGCAGCAACCCGGAGGGCCAGGGGATCTACGAGCAGTACTTC. Protein sequence: CASSNPEGQGIYEQYF.

This clonotype has only a few counts. The DNA for the CDR3 is TGCGCCAGCAGCCACCGATTTGAAAAACTGTTTTTT. This sequence encodes CASSHRFEKLFF. The chain uses TRBV4-1 and TRBJ1-4; no clear D gene. The CDR3 runs 12 residues. With 3 bases removed from V and 7 bases from J, the gap between germline ends came to 6 bases. Germline values: CDR1 MGHRA, CDR2 YSYEKL.

This clonotype has a handful of counts. CDR3 in DNA: TGCAGCGTAGGGGGAGAGGGCACTGAAGCTTTCTTT. Its protein product is CSVGGEGTEAFF. This chain connects TRBV20-1 to TRBJ1-1; possibly TRBD1 for D (6 bases). CDR1 is DFQATT and CDR2 is SNEGSKA in the germline V gene (reference sequence). The CDR3 is made up of 12 amino acids.

This clonotype has ten or more counts. V usage is TRBV5-1 and J usage is TRBJ2-7, with D tentatively TRBD2 (5 bases). CDR1 and CDR2 from the germline V gene are SGHRS and YFSETQ. CDR3 length: 13 residues. The V and J ends lost 2 bases and 2 bases respectively, with 8 bases between them. CDR3 nucleotide sequence: TGCGCCAGCAGCTTTGCGGGTCCCTACGAGCAGTACTTC. It encodes CASSFAGPYEQYF.

This chain uses TRBV20-1 with TRBJ2-4, with 11 bases identical to TRBD2. This CDR3 contains 15 residues. Germline V CDR1 and CDR2: DFQATT, SNEGSKA (reference sequence). Trimming took 3 bases from V and 7 from J; bases not matched to a gene: 8. The DNA of the CDR3 is TGCAGTGCTAGTCTTAGCGGGAGGGCCGGGAACATTCAGTACTTC. It yields the protein CSASLSGRAGNIQYF.

The V gene is TRBV5-1, the J gene TRBJ2-3; 7 positions match TRBD2. The germline CDR1 and CDR2 sequences are SGHRS and YFSETQ. With V trimmed by 2 bases and J by 7 bases, 7 bases remained unmatched. The CDR3 totals 14 residues. The CDR3 loop is CASSLREVINTQYF. Written as DNA, the CDR3 is TGCGCCAGCAGCTTACGGGAGGTAATAAATACGCAGTATTTT.

The genes are TRBV5-5 and TRBJ1-5; D gene ambiguous. CDR1 and CDR2 from the germline V gene are SGHKS and YYEKEE (reference sequence). The CDR3 has 14 amino acids. Trimming cost V 1 base and J 3 bases, with 8 bases left between them. The CDR3 DNA follows: TGTGCCAGCAGCTTGAAGAGGGACAATCAGCCCCAGCATTTT. As protein: CASSLKRDNQPQHF.

In its sample, this clonotype was seen a few times. The rearrangement uses TRBV3-1 and TRBJ2-4, with 11 bases fitting TRBD2. Germline V lookup: CDR1 LGHDT, CDR2 YNNKEL (reference sequence). V shed 3 bases, J shed 6 bases, and the junction held 4 bases outside the gene matches. The CDR3 is 15 residues long. The CDR3 nucleotides read TGTGCCAGCAGCCATCCTACTAGCGGGGGAAACATTCAGTACTTC. Protein: CASSHPTSGGNIQYF.

This clonotype has more than one count but fewer than ten. The rearrangement links TRBV12-3 or TRBV12-4 to TRBJ1-1, with D possibly being TRBD1 (5 bases). The length of the CDR3 is 13 residues. The V end was cut by 10 bases, the J end by 4 bases, with 16 bases between. The CDR3 loop is CATCLFQGTEAFF. The CDR3 DNA is TGTGCCACATGTCTATTTCAGGGCACTGAAGCTTTCTTT.

The rearrangement uses TRBV11-2 and TRBJ2-3, with TRBD2 matching over 9 bases. Germline assignment: CDR1 SGHAT and CDR2 FQNNGV. Trimming at V came to 2 bases and at J to 1 base, leaving 16 bases not matched to a gene. The CDR3 extends over 20 amino acids. CDR3 residues: CASSLRRGRALREGTDTQYF. Written as DNA, the CDR3 is TGTGCCAGCAGCTTAAGGCGCGGGAGGGCGTTAAGGGAGGGCACAGATACGCAGTATTTT.

In its sample, this clonotype was seen many times. The junction departs from the called germline gene at one end, perhaps through a read error. CDR3 nucleotides: TGTGCCAGCAGCTTAGAGGCAACAGATACGCAGTATTTT. Translating gives CASSLEATDTQYF. The chain carries TRBV5-1 and TRBJ2-3; D is ambiguous. Germline CDR1 reads SGHRS; CDR2 reads YFSETQ. This CDR3 contains 13 residues.

The sample holds many counts of this clonotype. The chain combines TRBV20-1 with TRBJ1-5; the D is unclear. The germline CDR1 and CDR2 sequences are DFQATT and SNEGSKA (reference sequence). Trimming removed 6 bases at V and 7 bases at J, with 19 bases between. The length of the CDR3 is 14 residues. The CDR3 nucleotides read TGCAGTGCGGCACCGTGGCCGATCGGGCAGCCCCAGCATTTT. Translated: CSAAPWPIGQPQHF.

V gene TRBV6-2 or TRBV6-3 combines with J gene TRBJ2-1; D may correspond to TRBD1 or TRBD2 (5 bases each). Trimming removed 4 bases from V and 9 bases from J, with 16 bases in between. This CDR3 region has 14 residues. Germline V lookup: CDR1 MNHEY, CDR2 SVGEGT. The CDR3, as DNA: TGTGCCAGCAGTTCCGACCCCTTTGGGGGTGAGCAGTTCTTC. Its translation: CASSSDPFGGEQFF.

V gene TRBV6-1 combines with J gene TRBJ2-5; D remains unclear. Germline V gives CDR1 MNHNS, CDR2 SASEGT. This CDR3 comprises 13 residues. Trimming pared 6 bases from V and 3 bases from J, leaving 11 bases between. The CDR3 loop reads CASSMTQEETQYF. The CDR3 DNA reads TGTGCCAGCAGCATGACACAAGAAGAGACCCAGTACTTC.

A few counts support this clonotype. The genes are TRBV5-1 and TRBJ2-6; D possibly matches TRBD1 or TRBD2 (7 bases each). V lost 7 bases and J 0 bases, leaving 11 bases between the germline ends. Germline V gene data show CDR1 as SGHRS and CDR2 as YFSETQ. The length of the CDR3 is 15 residues. The chain's CDR3 is CASRGDSSGANVLTF. CDR3 coding DNA: TGCGCCAGCCGGGGGGACAGCTCTGGGGCCAACGTCCTGACTTTC.